What follows are 11 T cell receptor beta chains derived from one specimen sequenced in a study of blood T cell repertoires in COVID-19. The method was immunoSEQ multiplex PCR; TCRdb's version includes in-frame clones alone and lacks a portion of them. The table lists a few hundred thousand clones, under 90% of them singletons. Material for sequencing was peripheral blood. The receptors were gathered from a woman older than 75 with acute or convalescent COVID-19.

This clone was recorded at least ten times. The V and J genes are TRBV2 and TRBJ1-6, with TRBD1 as a possible D gene (5 bases). The CDR3 runs to 15 residues. Between the trimmed V and J ends, which lost 7 bases and 10 bases, there was a span of 20 bases. The germline CDR1 and CDR2 sequences are SNHLY and FYNNEI. The CDR3 loop reads CASMELVGGSSPLHF. DNA for the CDR3: TGTGCCAGCATGGAACTTGTGGGGGGTTCCTCACCCCTCCACTTT.

The chain links TRBV11-3 to TRBJ1-1; D may be TRBD1 (5 bases). CDR1 is SGHNT and CDR2 is YENEEA in the germline V gene. This CDR3 has 14 residues. With 4 bases removed from V and 7 bases from J, the gap between germline ends came to 16 bases. The CDR3 here is CASSSPGGGNEAFF. The CDR3 nucleotides are TGTGCCAGCAGCTCGCCCGGGGGGGGGAATGAAGCTTTCTTT. Based on the CDR3 plus reference TRBV11-3 and TRBJ1-1, the full variable domain is EAGVVQSPRYKIIEKKQPVAFWCNPISGHNTLYWYLQNLGQGPELLIRYENEEAVDDSQLPKDRFSAERLKGVDSTLKIQPAELGDSAVYLCASSSPGGGNEAFFGQGTRLTVV.

The chain combines TRBV12-5 with TRBJ1-1; D may be TRBD1 (5 bases). V lost 5 bases, J lost 11 bases, and 18 bases lay in between. Germline V gene data show CDR1 as LGHNT and CDR2 as FRNRAP. This CDR3 region has 13 residues. For the CDR3, the DNA is TGTGCTAGTGGTCTTGGGGCTACGAGAGAGGCTTTCTTT. It specifies CASGLGATREAFF.

This clone has just a few counts. This chain joins TRBV6-5 and TRBJ1-1; TRBD1 agrees at 7 bases. The germline CDR1 and CDR2 sequences are MNHEY and SVGAGI. V lost 6 bases, J lost 1 base, and 2 bases stayed unmatched. The CDR3 is made up of 13 amino acids. Written as DNA, the CDR3 is TGTGCCAGCAGCGGACAGGCGAACACTGAAGCTTTCTTT. Translated: CASSGQANTEAFF.

This clone was picked up a small number of times. V gene TRBV3-1 (or the pseudogene TRBV3-2) combines with J gene TRBJ2-2, with 7 positions matching TRBD1. CDR1 and CDR2 from the germline V gene are LGHDT and YNNKEL (reference sequence). The CDR3 is made up of 15 amino acids. J gave up 1 base and V 3 bases, and 2 bases lay outside the gene matches. This chain's CDR3 is CASSHWDRNTGELFF. For the CDR3, the DNA is TGTGCCAGCAGCCACTGGGACAGGAACACCGGGGAGCTGTTTTTT.

V usage is TRBV5-6 and J usage is TRBJ1-2; TRBD1 might be the D (5 bases). The CDR3 sequence is 13 residues long. Germline V CDR1 and CDR2: SGHDT, YYEEEE. V was cut by 4 bases and J by 8 bases, with 15 bases left in between. CDR3 region: CASSGGLTRGYTF. The CDR3 DNA reads as TGTGCCAGCAGCGGGGGACTAACGCGGGGCTACACCTTC.

This chain connects TRBV6-5 to TRBJ1-6; D is undetermined. V was pared by 2 bases and J by 11 bases, with 10 bases between. The germline V gene encodes CDR1 MNHEY and CDR2 SVGAGI. The CDR3 runs 13 residues. For the CDR3, the DNA is TGTGCCAGCAGTTACGATGGCAACCCACCCCTCCACTTT. It is translated as CASSYDGNPPLHF.

The sample holds a few counts of this clone. V and J are TRBV28 and TRBJ1-4, with 8 bases fitting TRBD1. In germline, CDR1 is MDHEN, CDR2 SYDVKM. J was trimmed by 4 bases and V by 3 bases; bases with no gene match: 4. CDR3 length equals 15 residues. Written as DNA, the CDR3 is TGTGCCAGCAGTTTTCAGGGGGCGGATAATGAAAAACTGTTTTTT. Translation gives CASSFQGADNEKLFF. The full variable domain, completed using reference TRBV28 and TRBJ1-4, is DVKVTQSSRYLVKRTGEKVFLECVQDMDHENMFWYRQDPGLGLRLIYFSYDVKMKEKGDIPEGYSVSREKKERFSLILESASTNQTSMYLCASSFQGADNEKLFFGSGTQLSVL.

This sequence joins TRBV2 and TRBJ2-1, with 10 bases lining up with TRBD1. V lost 2 bases, J lost 4 bases, and 5 bases stayed unmatched. CDR3 size: 16 residues. Per the germline V gene, CDR1 is SNHLY and CDR2 is FYNNEI. In DNA form, the CDR3 reads TGTGCCAGCAGTGAATCCCGGGACAGGGGATACAATGAGCAGTTCTTC. Amino acids: CASSESRDRGYNEQFF.

This chain joins TRBV28 and TRBJ1-5; D unclear. This CDR3 region has 15 residues. The germline V gene encodes CDR1 MDHEN and CDR2 SYDVKM. Trimming took 3 bases from V and 2 from J, leaving 11 bases between them. DNA for the CDR3: TGTGCCAGCAGTTTTTCGGGTCGAGGCAATCAGCCCCAGCATTTT. It codes for CASSFSGRGNQPQHF. The whole variable domain, remainder taken from reference TRBV28 and TRBJ1-5, is DVKVTQSSRYLVKRTGEKVFLECVQDMDHENMFWYRQDPGLGLRLIYFSYDVKMKEKGDIPEGYSVSREKKERFSLILESASTNQTSMYLCASSFSGRGNQPQHFGDGTRLSIL.

The chain recombines TRBV7-8 with TRBJ1-1; possibly TRBD1 for D (6 bases). The V end was cut by 1 base, the J end by 8 bases, with 11 bases between. The CDR3 runs 13 residues. Germline CDR1 reads SGHVS; CDR2 reads FQNEAQ. CDR3 coding DNA: TGTGCCAGCAGCTTAGGAATAGACAGGGAAGCTTTCTTT. Encoded protein: CASSLGIDREAFF.